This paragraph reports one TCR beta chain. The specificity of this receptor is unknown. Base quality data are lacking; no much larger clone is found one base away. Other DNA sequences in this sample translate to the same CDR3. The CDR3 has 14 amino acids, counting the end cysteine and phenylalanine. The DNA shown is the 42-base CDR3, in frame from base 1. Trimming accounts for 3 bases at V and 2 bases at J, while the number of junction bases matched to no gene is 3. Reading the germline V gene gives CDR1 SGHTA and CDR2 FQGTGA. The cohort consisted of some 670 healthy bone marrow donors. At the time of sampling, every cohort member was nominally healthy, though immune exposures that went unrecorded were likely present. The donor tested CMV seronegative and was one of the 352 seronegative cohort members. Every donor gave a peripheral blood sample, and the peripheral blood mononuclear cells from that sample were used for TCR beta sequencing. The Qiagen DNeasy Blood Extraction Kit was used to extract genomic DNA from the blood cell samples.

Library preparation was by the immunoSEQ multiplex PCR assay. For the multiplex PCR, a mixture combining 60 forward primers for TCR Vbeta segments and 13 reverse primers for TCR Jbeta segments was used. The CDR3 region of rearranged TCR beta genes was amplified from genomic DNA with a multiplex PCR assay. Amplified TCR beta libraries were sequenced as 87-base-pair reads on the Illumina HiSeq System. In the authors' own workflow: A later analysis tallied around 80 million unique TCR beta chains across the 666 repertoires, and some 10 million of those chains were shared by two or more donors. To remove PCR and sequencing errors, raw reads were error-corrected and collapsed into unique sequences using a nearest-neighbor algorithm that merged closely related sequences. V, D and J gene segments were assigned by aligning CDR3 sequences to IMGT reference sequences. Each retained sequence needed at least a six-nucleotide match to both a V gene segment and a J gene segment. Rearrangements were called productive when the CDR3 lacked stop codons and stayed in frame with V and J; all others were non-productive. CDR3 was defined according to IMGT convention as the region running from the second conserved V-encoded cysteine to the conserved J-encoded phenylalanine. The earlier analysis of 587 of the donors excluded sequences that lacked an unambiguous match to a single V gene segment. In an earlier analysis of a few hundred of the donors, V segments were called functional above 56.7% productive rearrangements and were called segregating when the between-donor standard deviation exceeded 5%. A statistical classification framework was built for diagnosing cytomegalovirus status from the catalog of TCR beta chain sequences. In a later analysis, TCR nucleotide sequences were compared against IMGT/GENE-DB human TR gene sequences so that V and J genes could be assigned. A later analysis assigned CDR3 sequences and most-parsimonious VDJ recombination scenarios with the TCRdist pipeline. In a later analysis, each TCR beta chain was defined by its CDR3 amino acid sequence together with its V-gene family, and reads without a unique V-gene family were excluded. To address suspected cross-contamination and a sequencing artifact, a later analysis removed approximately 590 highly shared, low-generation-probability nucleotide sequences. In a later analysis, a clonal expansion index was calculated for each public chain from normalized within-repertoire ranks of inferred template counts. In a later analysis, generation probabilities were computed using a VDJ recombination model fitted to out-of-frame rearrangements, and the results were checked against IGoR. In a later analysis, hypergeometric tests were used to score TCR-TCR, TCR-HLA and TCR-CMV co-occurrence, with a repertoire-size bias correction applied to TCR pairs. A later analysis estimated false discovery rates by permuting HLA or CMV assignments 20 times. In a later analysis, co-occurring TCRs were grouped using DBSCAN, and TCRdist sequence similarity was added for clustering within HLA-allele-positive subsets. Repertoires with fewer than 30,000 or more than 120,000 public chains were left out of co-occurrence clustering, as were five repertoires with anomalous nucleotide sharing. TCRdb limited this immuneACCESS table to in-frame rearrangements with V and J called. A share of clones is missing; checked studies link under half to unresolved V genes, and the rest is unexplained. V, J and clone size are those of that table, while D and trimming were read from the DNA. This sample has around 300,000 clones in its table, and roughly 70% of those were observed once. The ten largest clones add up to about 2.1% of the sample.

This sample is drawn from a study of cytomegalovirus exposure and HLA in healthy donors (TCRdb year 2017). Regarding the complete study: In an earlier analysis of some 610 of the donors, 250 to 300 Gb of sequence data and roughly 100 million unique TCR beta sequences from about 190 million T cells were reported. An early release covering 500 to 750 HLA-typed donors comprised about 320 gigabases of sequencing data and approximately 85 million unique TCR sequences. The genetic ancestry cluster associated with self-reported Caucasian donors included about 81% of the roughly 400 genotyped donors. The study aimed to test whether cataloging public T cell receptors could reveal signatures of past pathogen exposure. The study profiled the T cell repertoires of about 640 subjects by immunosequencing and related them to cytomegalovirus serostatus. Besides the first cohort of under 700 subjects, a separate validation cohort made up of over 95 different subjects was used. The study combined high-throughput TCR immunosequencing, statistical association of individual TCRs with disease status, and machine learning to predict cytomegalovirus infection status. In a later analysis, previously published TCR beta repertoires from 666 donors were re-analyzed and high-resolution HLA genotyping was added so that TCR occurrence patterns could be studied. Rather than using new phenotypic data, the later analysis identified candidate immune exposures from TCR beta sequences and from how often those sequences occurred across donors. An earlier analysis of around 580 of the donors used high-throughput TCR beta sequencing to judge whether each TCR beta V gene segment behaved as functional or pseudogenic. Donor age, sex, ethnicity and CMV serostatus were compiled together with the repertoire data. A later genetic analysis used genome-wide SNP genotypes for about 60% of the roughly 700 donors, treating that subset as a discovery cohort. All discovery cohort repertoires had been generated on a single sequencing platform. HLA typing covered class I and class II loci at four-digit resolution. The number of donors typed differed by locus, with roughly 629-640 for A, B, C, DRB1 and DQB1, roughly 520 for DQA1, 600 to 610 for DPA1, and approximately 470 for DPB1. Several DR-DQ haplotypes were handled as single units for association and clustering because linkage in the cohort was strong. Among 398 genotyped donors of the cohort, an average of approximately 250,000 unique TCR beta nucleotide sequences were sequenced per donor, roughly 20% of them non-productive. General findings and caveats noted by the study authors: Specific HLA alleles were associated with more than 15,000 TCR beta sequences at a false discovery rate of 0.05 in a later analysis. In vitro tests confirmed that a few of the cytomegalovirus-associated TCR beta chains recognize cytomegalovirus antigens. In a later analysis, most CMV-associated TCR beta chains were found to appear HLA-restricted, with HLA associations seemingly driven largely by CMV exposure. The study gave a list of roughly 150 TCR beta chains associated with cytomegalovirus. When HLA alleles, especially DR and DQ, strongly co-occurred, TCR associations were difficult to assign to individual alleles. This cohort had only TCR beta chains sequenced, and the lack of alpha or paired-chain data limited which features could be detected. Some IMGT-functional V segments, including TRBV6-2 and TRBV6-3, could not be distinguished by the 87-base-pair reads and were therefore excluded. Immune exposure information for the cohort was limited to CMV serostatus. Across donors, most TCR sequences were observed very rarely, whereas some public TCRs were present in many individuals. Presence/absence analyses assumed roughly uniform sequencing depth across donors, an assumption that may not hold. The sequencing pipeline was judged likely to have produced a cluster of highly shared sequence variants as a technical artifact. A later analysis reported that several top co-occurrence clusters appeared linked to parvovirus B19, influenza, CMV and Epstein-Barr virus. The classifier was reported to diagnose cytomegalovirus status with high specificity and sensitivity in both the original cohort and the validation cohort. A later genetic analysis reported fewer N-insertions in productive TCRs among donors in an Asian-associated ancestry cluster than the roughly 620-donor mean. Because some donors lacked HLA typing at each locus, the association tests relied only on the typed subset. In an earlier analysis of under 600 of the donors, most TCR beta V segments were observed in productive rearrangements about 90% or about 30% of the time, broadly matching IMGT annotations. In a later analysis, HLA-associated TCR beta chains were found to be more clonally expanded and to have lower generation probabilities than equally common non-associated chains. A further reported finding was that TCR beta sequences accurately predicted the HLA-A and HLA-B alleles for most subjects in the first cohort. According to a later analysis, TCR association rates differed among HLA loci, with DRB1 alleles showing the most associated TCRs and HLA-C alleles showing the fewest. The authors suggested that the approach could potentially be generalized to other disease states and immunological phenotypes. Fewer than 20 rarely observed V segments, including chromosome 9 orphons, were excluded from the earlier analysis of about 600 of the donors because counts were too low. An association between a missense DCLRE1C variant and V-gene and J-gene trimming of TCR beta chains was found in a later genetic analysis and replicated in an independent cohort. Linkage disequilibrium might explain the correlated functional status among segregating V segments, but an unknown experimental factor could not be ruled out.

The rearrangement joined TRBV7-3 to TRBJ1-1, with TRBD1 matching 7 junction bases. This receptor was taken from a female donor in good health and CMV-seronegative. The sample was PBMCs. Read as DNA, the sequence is TGTGCCAGCAGCTTGACAGGGCCCAACACTGAAGCTTTCTTT. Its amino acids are CASSLTGPNTEAFF.